This T cell receptor beta chain was profiled in a study of T cell repertoires in cytomegalovirus infection. Study-wide background: Public TCR beta signature analysis indicated the presence of both CMV infection and matching HLA type.

Via MiXCR, TCRdb re-called the reads, giving one row per CDR3 protein. The repertoire consists of 600,000 to 800,000 distinct CDR3 sequences, with more than 20% occurring once and the leading ten covering less than 9.5%. With regard to this clonotype: The target antigen is unknown.

The study's findings and limits: Based on cumulative public TCR beta family frequency, carriers of CMV plus the relevant HLA were identified.

The material sequenced was CD8+ T cells from PBMCs. This clonotype originated in a human donor in good health (CMV status not recorded). Some clones in this sample may be carry-over from other donors' samples.

In DNA form, the CDR3 reads TGTGCCAGCAGTTTATGGGTAGACGGGGCCAACGTCCTGACTTTC. Amino acids: CASSLWVDGANVLTF. The V call is TRBV12-3 or TRBV12-4, the J call TRBJ2-6, with unresolved D. The CDR3 totals 15 residues. Trimming removed 2 bases at V and 4 bases at J, with 9 bases between.